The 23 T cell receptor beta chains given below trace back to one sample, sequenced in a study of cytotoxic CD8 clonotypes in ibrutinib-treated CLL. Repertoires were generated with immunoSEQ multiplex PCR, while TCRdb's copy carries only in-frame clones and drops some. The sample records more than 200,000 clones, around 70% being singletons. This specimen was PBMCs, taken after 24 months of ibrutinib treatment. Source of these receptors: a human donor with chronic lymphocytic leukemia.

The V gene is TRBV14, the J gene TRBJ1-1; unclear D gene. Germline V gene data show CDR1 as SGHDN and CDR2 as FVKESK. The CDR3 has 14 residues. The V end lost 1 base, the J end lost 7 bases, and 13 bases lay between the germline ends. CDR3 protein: CASSQVTSTGEAFF. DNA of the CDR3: TGTGCCAGCAGCCAAGTGACGAGTACGGGTGAAGCTTTCTTT. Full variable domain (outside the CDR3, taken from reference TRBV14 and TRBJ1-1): EAGVTQFPSHSVIEKGQTVTLRCDPISGHDNLYWYRRVMGKEIKFLLHFVKESKQDESGMPNNRFLAERTGGTYSTLKVQPAELEDSGVYFCASSQVTSTGEAFFGQGTRLTVV.

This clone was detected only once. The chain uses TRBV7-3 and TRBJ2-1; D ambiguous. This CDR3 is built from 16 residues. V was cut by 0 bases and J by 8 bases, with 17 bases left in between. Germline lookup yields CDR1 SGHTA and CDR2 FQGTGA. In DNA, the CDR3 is TGTGCCAGCAGCTTAACGCTTTTATCCAGTGGCCATGAGCAGTTCTTC. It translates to CASSLTLLSSGHEQFF.

The CDR3 sequence is CASSLPGHPNPYEQYF. CDR3 sequence (DNA): TGCGCCAGCAGCCTTCCGGGACACCCGAACCCGTACGAGCAGTACTTC. The rearrangement links TRBV4-1 to TRBJ2-7; D might be TRBD1 (6 bases). In germline, CDR1 is MGHRA, CDR2 YSYEKL. The CDR3 sequence is 16 residues long. V lost 4 bases and J 4 bases, leaving 20 bases between the germline ends.

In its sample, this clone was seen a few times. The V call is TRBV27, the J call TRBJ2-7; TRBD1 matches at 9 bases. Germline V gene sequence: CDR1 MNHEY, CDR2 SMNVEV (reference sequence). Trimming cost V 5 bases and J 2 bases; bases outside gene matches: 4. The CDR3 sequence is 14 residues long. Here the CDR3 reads CASSPGQGPYEQYF. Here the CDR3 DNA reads TGTGCCAGCAGTCCGGGACAGGGTCCCTACGAGCAGTACTTC.

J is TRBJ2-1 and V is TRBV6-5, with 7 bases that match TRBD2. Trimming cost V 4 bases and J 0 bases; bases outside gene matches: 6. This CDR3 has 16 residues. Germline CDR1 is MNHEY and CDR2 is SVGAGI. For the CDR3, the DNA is TGTGCCAGCAGTTCCCCAGCGGGGAGCTCCTACAATGAGCAGTTCTTC. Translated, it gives CASSSPAGSSYNEQFF.

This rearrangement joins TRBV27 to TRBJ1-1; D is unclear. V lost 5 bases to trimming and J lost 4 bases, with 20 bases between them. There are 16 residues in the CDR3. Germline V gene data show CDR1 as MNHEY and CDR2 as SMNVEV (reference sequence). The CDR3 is CASSPLHTSGSTEAFF. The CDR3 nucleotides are TGTGCCAGCAGTCCTCTCCACACGTCCGGGAGCACTGAAGCTTTCTTT.

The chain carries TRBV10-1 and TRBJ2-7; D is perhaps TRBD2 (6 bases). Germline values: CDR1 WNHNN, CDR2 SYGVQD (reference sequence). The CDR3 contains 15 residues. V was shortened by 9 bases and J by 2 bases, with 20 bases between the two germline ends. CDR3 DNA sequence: TGCGCCAGACGGACCGGGACTCACCAACCCTACGAGCAGTACTTC. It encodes CARRTGTHQPYEQYF.

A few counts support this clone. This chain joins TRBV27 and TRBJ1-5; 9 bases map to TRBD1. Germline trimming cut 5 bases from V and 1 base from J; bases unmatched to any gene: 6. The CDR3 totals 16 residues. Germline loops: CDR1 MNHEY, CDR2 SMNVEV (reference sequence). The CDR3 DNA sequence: TGTGCCAGCAGTCATCGACAGGGGGGAAGCAATCAGCCCCAGCATTTT. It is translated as CASSHRQGGSNQPQHF.

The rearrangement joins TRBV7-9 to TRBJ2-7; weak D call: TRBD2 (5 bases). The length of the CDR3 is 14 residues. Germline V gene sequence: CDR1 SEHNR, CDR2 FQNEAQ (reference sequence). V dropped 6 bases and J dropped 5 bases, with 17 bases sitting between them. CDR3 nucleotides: TGTGCCAGCAGACTCGGAGGAGGTTGGAACGAGCAGTACTTC. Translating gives CASRLGGGWNEQYF.

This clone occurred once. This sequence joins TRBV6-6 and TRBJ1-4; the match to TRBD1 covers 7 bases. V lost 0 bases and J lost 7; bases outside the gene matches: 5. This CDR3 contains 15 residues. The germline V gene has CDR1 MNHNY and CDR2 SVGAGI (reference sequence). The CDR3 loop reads CASSYSTGDGEKLFF. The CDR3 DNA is TGTGCCAGCAGTTACTCCACAGGGGACGGTGAAAAACTGTTTTTT.

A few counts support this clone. DNA of the CDR3: TGTGCCAGCTCACCGACTAGCGGGAGTGGCGAGCAGTTCTTC. It specifies CASSPTSGSGEQFF. V and J are TRBV18 and TRBJ2-1; the match to TRBD2 covers 12 bases. Germline V CDR1 and CDR2: KGHSH, LQKENI. This CDR3 contains 14 residues. V lost 3 bases, J lost 10 bases, and 4 bases stayed unmatched. The variable domain in full, completed from reference TRBV18 and TRBJ2-1, reads NAGVMQNPRHLVRRRGQEARLRCSPMKGHSHVYWYRQLPEEGLKFMVYLQKENIIDESGMPKERFSAEFPKEGPSILRIQQVVRGDSAAYFCASSPTSGSGEQFFGPGTRLTVL.

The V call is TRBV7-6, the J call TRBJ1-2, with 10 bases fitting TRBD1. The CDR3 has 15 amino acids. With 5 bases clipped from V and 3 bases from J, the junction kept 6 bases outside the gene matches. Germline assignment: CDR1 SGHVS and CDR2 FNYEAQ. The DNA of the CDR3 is TGTGCCAGCAGCCCACAGACAGGGGGCTACTATGGCTACACCTTC. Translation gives CASSPQTGGYYGYTF. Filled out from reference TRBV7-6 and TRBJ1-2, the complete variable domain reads GAGVSQSPRYKVTKRGQDVALRCDPISGHVSLYWYRQALGQGPEFLTYFNYEAQQDKSGLPNDRFSAERPEGSISTLTIQRTEQRDSAMYRCASSPQTGGYYGYTFGSGTRLTVV.

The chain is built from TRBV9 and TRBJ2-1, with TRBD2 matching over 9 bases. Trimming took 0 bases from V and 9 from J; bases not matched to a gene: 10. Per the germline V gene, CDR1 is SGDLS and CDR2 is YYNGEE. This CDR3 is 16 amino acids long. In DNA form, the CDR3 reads TGTGCCAGCAGCGTAGACCAAGGCGGGAGGGTAGCTGAGCAGTTCTTC. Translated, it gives CASSVDQGGRVAEQFF. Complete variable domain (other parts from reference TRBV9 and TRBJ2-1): DSGVTQTPKHLITATGQRVTLRCSPRSGDLSVYWYQQSLDQGLQFLIQYYNGEERAKGNILERFSAQQFPDLHSELNLSSLELGDSALYFCASSVDQGGRVAEQFFGPGTRLTVL.

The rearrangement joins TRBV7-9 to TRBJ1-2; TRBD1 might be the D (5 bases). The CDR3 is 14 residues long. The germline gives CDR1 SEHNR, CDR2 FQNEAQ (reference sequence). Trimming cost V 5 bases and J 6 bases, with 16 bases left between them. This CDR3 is CASSPGERRHGYTF. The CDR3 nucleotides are TGTGCCAGCAGCCCGGGGGAACGGCGGCATGGCTACACCTTC.

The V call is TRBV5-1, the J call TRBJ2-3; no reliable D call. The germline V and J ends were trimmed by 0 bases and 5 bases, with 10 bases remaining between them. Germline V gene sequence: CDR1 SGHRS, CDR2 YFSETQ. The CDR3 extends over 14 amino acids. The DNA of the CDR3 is TGCGCCAGCAGCTTGGGCCCCTCGGGAGATACGCAGTATTTT. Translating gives CASSLGPSGDTQYF.

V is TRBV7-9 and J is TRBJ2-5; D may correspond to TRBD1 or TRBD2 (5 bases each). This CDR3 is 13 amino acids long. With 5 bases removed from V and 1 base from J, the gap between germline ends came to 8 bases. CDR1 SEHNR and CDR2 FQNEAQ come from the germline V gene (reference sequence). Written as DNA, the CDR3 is TGTGCCAGCAGCCCGGGACCCCAAGAGACCCAGTACTTC. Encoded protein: CASSPGPQETQYF. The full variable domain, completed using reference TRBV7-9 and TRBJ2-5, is DTGVSQNPRHKITKRGQNVTFRCDPISEHNRLYWYRQTLGQGPEFLTYFQNEAQLEKSRLLSDRFSAERPKGSFSTLEIQRTEQGDSAMYLCASSPGPQETQYFGPGTRLLVL.

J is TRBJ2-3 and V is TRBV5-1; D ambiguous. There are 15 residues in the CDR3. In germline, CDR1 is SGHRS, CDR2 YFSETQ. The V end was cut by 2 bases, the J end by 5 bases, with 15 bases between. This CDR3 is CASSFRLGEGDTQYF. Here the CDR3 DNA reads TGCGCCAGCAGCTTCCGTCTGGGCGAAGGAGATACGCAGTATTTT.

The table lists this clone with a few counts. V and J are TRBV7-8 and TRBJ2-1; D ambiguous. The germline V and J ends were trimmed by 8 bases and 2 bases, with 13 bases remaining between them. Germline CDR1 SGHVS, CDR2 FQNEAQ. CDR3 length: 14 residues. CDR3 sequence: CASGYALTYNEQFF. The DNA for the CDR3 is TGTGCCAGCGGATATGCACTAACCTACAATGAGCAGTTCTTC.

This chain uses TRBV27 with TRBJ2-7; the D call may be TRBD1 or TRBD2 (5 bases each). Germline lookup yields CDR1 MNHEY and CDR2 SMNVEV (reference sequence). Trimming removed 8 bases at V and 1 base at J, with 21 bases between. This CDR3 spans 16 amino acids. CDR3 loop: CASGKGVVGGSYEQYF. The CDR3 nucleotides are TGTGCCAGCGGCAAGGGAGTGGTTGGGGGATCCTACGAGCAGTACTTC.

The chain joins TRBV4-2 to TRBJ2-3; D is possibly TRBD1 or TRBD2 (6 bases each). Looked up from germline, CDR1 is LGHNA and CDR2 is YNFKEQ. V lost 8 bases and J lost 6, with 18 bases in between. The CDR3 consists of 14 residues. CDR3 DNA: TGTGCCAGCTCCTCAAGGGGGGACCCCGATACGCAGTATTTT. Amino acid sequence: CASSSRGDPDTQYF.

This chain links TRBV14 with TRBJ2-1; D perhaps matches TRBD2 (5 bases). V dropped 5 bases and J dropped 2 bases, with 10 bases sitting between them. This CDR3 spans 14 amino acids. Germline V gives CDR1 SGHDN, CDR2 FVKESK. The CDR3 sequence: CASSTGNTYNEQFF. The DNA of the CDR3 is TGTGCCAGCAGCACCGGGAACACCTACAATGAGCAGTTCTTC.

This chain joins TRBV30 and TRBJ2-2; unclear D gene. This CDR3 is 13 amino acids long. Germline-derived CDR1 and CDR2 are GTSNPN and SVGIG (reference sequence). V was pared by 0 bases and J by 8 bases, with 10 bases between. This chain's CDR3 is CAWSVTGVGELFF. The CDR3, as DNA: TGTGCCTGGAGTGTGACTGGCGTAGGGGAGCTGTTTTTT.

CDR3 loop: CASSLRGYGYTF. Written as DNA, the CDR3 is TGTGCCAGCAGCTTAAGAGGGTATGGCTACACCTTC. The rearrangement uses TRBV5-6 and TRBJ1-2; D remains ambiguous. V lost 2 bases, J lost 5 bases, and 7 bases lay in between. The CDR3 is 12 amino acids. In germline, CDR1 is SGHDT, CDR2 YYEEEE.